This T cell receptor beta chain comes out of a study of shared clonotypes between healthy human individuals (dated by TCRdb to the early 2020s). For the wider study: A couple of women and three men aged 18 to 49 years were included in the cohort. The study deeply sequenced blood TCR repertoires of several healthy adults to estimate repertoire size and the extent of clonotype sharing between individuals. Different laboratories and diverse techniques were used to prepare libraries and sequence TCR repertoires, to increase sequencing depth and limit assay-specific biases. Leukapheresis yielded between about 0.9 and 9.5 billion PBMCs per donor. Beyond this particular receptor, the publication reports: Pairwise subsampling indicated that sequencing depth was expected to affect the degree of clonotype sharing among donors. Because the study included only a small number of donors, the genetic and exposure-history diversity represented was limited. Sampling was limited to blood, and TCR repertoires in tissue likely differ from TCR repertoires in blood.

The donors were healthy, HIV-negative adults with no recently reported acute infections or vaccinations. All donors were Caucasian adults living in Nashville, Tennessee, USA. For unsorted samples, 90 million to 95 million PBMCs were counted, and genomic DNA was extracted using the QIAamp DNA Blood Mini kit. Blood was obtained by leukapheresis, after which PBMCs were separated by Ficoll-Histopaque density gradient centrifugation and cryopreserved in liquid nitrogen vapor phase. TCR CDR3 regions were amplified from genomic DNA by multiplex PCR using the deep immunoSEQ assay. Extracted genomic DNA from each cell subset was spread evenly across all wells of several immunoSEQ 96-well plates, with each plate serving as a replicate. For unsorted PBMC, approximately 0.3 ug of genomic DNA, equivalent to about 30,000 T cell genomes, went into each replicate PCR. Unsorted PBMC genomic DNA was sequenced across ten immunoSEQ deep assay plates. The purified libraries were quantified using a Qubit 3.0 fluorometer, sized with a Bioanalyzer 2100, and then quantified again using the KAPA Library Quantification kit. Every immunoSEQ 96-well plate was sequenced on a dedicated single-read 150-cycle Illumina NextSeq 550 flow cell. Per the source publication's procedure: Because the immunoSEQ output held only junctional sequences and lacked quality scores, the filtering could not match the filtering applied to full-length reads. To assign V/J genes and CDR3, sequences were annotated against IMGT germline references using PyIR, a Python wrapper for IgBLAST v1.9. Any read was removed if the V/J assignment was weak (E-value above 1e-6), the CDR3 was missing, or the read contained stop codons, out-of-frame junctions, or ambiguous translated residues. V3J clonotypes were defined as sequences sharing the same inferred V gene, J gene, and CDR3 amino acid sequence. Percentage overlap between repertoires was calculated by dividing the number of shared unique clonotypes by the size of the smaller repertoire. Richness of each repertoire was evaluated using RTK rarefaction, the Chao1 estimator, and Recon v2.1 estimates of unobserved clonotypes. Here the immuneACCESS table is served through TCRdb, limited to in-frame sequences with V and J called. Missing clones are a known gap in these copies; in checked studies unresolved V genes cover under half, and the rest lacks a known reason. V and J calls and clone size are given by that table; D and trimming were obtained from the DNA. This sample gives more than 400,000 clones in total; 78% of them show up just once. Of the sample, about 12% falls within the top ten clones.

As concerns this clone: It has no known antigen specificity. Base-call qualities are not available, and no considerably larger clone is one nucleotide away.

CDR1 SGHTA and CDR2 FQGTGA are derived from the germline V gene. The CDR3 measures 15 amino acids from cysteine to phenylalanine. The sequence is cut down to CDR3 DNA, 45 bases in frame from base 1. Trimming leaves V shorter by 4 bases and J shorter by 3 bases, with the junction holding 4 bases beyond the gene matches. Source material: PBMCs. The chain is assembled from TRBV7-3 and TRBJ2-2; 8 central bases correspond to TRBD2. The clonotype comes from a middle-aged woman in good health. Some clones in this sample may be carry-over from other donors' samples. CDR3 sequence: CASSSTSDYTGELFF. In nucleotides, the sequence is TGTGCCAGCAGCTCGACTAGCGACTACACCGGGGAGCTGTTTTTT.